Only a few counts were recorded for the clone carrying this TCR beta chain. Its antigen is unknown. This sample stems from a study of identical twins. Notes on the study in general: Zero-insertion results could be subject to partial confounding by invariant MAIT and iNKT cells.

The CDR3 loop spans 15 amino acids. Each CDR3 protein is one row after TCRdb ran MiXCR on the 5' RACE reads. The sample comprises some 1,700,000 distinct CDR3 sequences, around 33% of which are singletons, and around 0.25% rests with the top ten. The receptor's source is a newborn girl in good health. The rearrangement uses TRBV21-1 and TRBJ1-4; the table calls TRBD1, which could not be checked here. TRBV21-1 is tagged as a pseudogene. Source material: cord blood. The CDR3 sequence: CASSLTGARGKKLFF. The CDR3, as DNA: TGTGCCAGCAGCTTAACAGGGGCGCGGGGGAAAAAACTGTTTTTT.